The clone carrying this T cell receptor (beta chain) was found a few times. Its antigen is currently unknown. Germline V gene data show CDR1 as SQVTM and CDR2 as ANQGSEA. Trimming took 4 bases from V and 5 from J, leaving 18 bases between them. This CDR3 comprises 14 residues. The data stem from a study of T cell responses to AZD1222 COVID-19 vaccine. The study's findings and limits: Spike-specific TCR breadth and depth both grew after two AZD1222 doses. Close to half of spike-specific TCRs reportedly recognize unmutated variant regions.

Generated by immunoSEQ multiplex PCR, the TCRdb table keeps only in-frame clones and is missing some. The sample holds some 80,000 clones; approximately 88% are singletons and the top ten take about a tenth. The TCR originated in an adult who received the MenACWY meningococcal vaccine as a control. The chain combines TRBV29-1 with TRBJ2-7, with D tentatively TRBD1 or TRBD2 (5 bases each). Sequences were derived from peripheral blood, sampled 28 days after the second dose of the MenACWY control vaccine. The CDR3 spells CSVATGDLFNEQYF. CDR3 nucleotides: TGCAGCGTTGCAACTGGGGACCTTTTTAACGAGCAGTACTTC.